This T cell receptor beta chain was observed in a study of T-cell memory formation after mild COVID-19 (dated by TCRdb to 2020 to 2022). General notes on the study: TCR sequence clusters from the two donors were found to be largely donor specific. In a couple of donors, T-cell clones that expanded and contracted after mild COVID-19 were tracked by sequencing TCRalpha and TCRbeta repertoires over time. Two young, previously healthy adult volunteers made up the cohort, one male and one female.

On this clonotype: Its antigen is unknown. Nothing much larger sits one base from this clone, and base qualities are not available.

TCRdb shows the sequencer as Illumina NovaSeq 6000. TCRalpha and TCRbeta cDNA libraries were constructed by 5'RACE with constant-segment primers, with sample barcodes and unique molecular identifiers being introduced. RNA was extracted from every sample with Trizol reagent. Amplification of the libraries took two PCR steps, and the second step added a second sample barcode plus Illumina TruSeq adapters. Sequencing of the libraries was done on an Illumina NovaSeq, producing 2 x 150 bp paired-end reads. Regarding the original processing steps: With migec v1.2.7, reads were demultiplexed and then collapsed into UMI-guided consensus sequences. With mixcr v2.1.11, UMI consensuses were aligned to TRA and TRB V and J templates and assembled into clonotypes. A clonotype was counted as expanded or contracted only if both edgeR and NoisET called the change significant, with noise models trained on biological replicates. For edgeR calls, the cutoffs were a false discovery rate-adjusted p below 0.01 and a log2 fold-change threshold of 1. As an exploratory analysis of dynamics, max-normalized trajectories of the 1000 most abundant clonotypes were examined with PCA combined with hierarchical clustering. The CD4 or CD8 phenotype of responding clones was assigned using the separately sequenced CD4+ and CD8+ repertoires. The public reads were run again by TCRdb, first through fastp at Q25 and then through MiXCR, and only productive beta chains were kept. Entries are consolidated by CDR3 protein sequence, retaining the most common genes and DNA. Here the V and J calls rest on TCRdb's processing, not on the authors' analysis. Present in this sample are some 250,000 distinct CDR3 sequences, approximately 19% of which were seen just once. Approximately 22% of the sample comes from the top ten.

General findings and caveats noted by the study authors: Contracting CD4+ clones were located mainly in the CM and EM memory subsets, whereas CD8+ clones were found to be enriched in EMRA. Some responding clones were found in pre-infection memory, which suggests that pre-existing cross-reactive memory T cells took part in the SARS-CoV-2 response. SARS-CoV-2 specificity was not confirmed for the second-wave clones peaking on day 37. Clones contracting from day 15 to 85 had balanced CD4/CD8 phenotypes, while a second wave expanding from day 15 to 37 was biased towards CD4+. The study included only a couple of mild cases, and larger cohorts that include severe cases with pre-infection samples were judged to be necessary.

Ficoll-Paque density gradient centrifugation was used to isolate PBMCs. Reading the germline V gene (reference sequence) gives CDR1 MNHEY and CDR2 SMNVEV. Inclusive of the bounding cysteine and phenylalanine, the CDR3 is 15 residues long. Here the CDR3 DNA is all that survives: 45 bases in frame from base 1. The V and J ends are trimmed by 0 bases and 0 bases, leaving 9 bases between them. The TCR comes from a man between 18 and 35 years old who had mild COVID-19 (a few samples of this study predate the infection). The sample titles of this study are shuffled in the database, so cell type and time point are left out; the donor was told from shared clones. Specimen: PBMCs or a T cell subset sorted from them (not recorded which). The rearranged chain carries TRBV27 and TRBJ2-7; the D gene cannot be resolved beyond TRBD1 or TRBD2, each matching 5 bases. CDR3 protein: CASSLSPGSSYEQYF. The nucleotides read TGTGCCAGCAGTTTATCGCCAGGGAGCTCCTACGAGCAGTACTTC.